The 5 T cell receptor beta chains given below trace back to one sample, sequenced in a study of blood T cell repertoires in COVID-19. Sequencing was performed with immunoSEQ multiplex PCR; in TCRdb, only in-frame clones are kept and a portion is missing. The repertoire has approximately 240,000 clones, nearly 85% of them found once; the top ten carry 1.3%. Sequenced sample: peripheral blood. Receptors originate from a woman between 25 and 40 years old with COVID-19, enrolled during active disease.

In this sample, this clone turned up once. The identical CDR3 is also encoded by other nucleotide sequences in the sample. The chain recombines TRBV6-5 with TRBJ1-5, with unresolved D. V dropped 2 bases and J dropped 4 bases, with 6 bases sitting between them. The CDR3 is 13 residues long. Germline CDR1 reads MNHEY; CDR2 reads SVGAGI. Written as DNA, the CDR3 is TGTGCCAGCAGTTACGGCCGTAATCAGCCCCAGCATTTT. It encodes CASSYGRNQPQHF.

This chain connects TRBV11-1 to TRBJ2-5, with D uncertain. Germline V gene sequence: CDR1 SGHAT, CDR2 FQDESV (reference sequence). The CDR3 is 14 amino acids. V lost 5 bases, J lost 3 bases, and 13 bases lay in between. The CDR3 sequence is CASSPTAPKETQYF. The DNA for the CDR3 is TGTGCCAGCAGCCCCACCGCGCCTAAAGAGACCCAGTACTTC.

The table lists this clone with a few counts. The chain couples TRBV3-1 (or the pseudogene TRBV3-2) to TRBJ1-2; possibly TRBD1 for D (6 bases). The CDR3 is 12 residues long. The germline V gene has CDR1 LGHDT and CDR2 YNNKEL (reference sequence). Trimming shortened V by 4 bases and J by 6 bases, and 9 bases separated the two germline ends. CDR3 DNA sequence: TGTGCCAGCAGCCTTTCAGGGGATGGCTACACCTTC. Protein sequence: CASSLSGDGYTF.

The chain has TRBV4-3 and TRBJ2-3; 9 bases fit TRBD2. CDR1 and CDR2 from the germline V gene are LGHNA and YSLEER. The CDR3 has 17 amino acids. V was clipped by 2 bases and J by 1 base; unmatched bases: 7. The chain's CDR3 is CASSQFWRGGGTDTQYF. Written as DNA, the CDR3 is TGCGCCAGCAGCCAATTTTGGCGGGGGGGCGGCACAGATACGCAGTATTTT.

The chain recombines TRBV29-1 with TRBJ1-4; 7 bases agree with TRBD1. Per germline, CDR1 SQVTM and CDR2 ANQGSEA. The CDR3 has 14 residues. V was pared by 7 bases and J by 0 bases, with 5 bases of the junction left unmatched. CDR3 sequence reads: CSAVQGATNEKLFF. For the CDR3, the DNA is TGCAGCGCCGTTCAGGGGGCAACTAATGAAAAACTGTTTTTT.